This entry lists 10 T cell receptor beta chains sequenced from one sample in a study of beta chain features in type 1 diabetes. General study findings and limits: Shorter TCRB CDR3s, moderately but significantly so, were found in Type 1 diabetes patients in all four CD4+ subsets.

Their target antigens are unknown. The study reverse transcribed the entire isolated RNA, so it sequenced expressed TCRB transcripts. Sequencing used immunoSEQ multiplex PCR; TCRdb keeps in-frame clones, though not all of them. Seen here are 250,000 or so clones, over 11% observed once, and the top ten hold almost 0.02%. The sequenced sample was naive CD4+ T cells from blood. These receptors all stem from a man aged 25-45 years with type 1 diabetes.

This clone was observed a few times. This chain links TRBV7-9 with TRBJ2-5; TRBD2 might be the D (6 bases). CDR1 and CDR2 (germline): SEHNR, FQNEAQ (reference sequence). V was shortened by 3 bases and J by 5 bases, with 10 bases between the two germline ends. This CDR3 has 13 residues. The DNA for the CDR3 is TGTGCCAGCAGCTTGGAGGGAGCTGAGACCCAGTACTTC. Its protein is CASSLEGAETQYF. Variable domain in full (rest from reference TRBV7-9 and TRBJ2-5): DTGVSQNPRHKITKRGQNVTFRCDPISEHNRLYWYRQTLGQGPEFLTYFQNEAQLEKSRLLSDRFSAERPKGSFSTLEIQRTEQGDSAMYLCASSLEGAETQYFGPGTRLLVL.

This chain links TRBV5-4 with TRBJ2-1; D not resolved. Germline lookup yields CDR1 SGHNT and CDR2 YYREEE (reference sequence). Trimming left V 4 bases short and J 9 bases short, with 20 bases between. The CDR3 loop spans 15 amino acids. CDR3 DNA: TGTGCCAGCAGCCGCCAAGGCCAAACAGCCGCTGAGCAGTTCTTC. This encodes CASSRQGQTAAEQFF. The whole variable domain, remainder taken from reference TRBV5-4 and TRBJ2-1, is ETGVTQSPTHLIKTRGQQVTLRCSSQSGHNTVSWYQQALGQGPQFIFQYYREEENGRGNFPPRFSGLQFPNYSSELNVNALELDDSALYLCASSRQGQTAAEQFFGPGTRLTVL.

The chain couples TRBV19 to TRBJ2-2; TRBD1 might be the D (6 bases). V gave up 10 bases and J gave up 5 bases, with 17 bases separating them. The CDR3 runs to 14 residues. The germline V gene encodes CDR1 LNHDA and CDR2 SQIVND (reference sequence). CDR3 nucleotides: TGTGCCACTAATCCGGGACAACCGACCGGGGAGCTGTTTTTT. It translates to CATNPGQPTGELFF. The complete variable domain, with remaining parts taken from reference TRBV19 and TRBJ2-2, reads DGGITQSPKYLFRKEGQNVTLSCEQNLNHDAMYWYRQDPGQGLRLIYYSQIVNDFQKGDIAEGYSVSREKKESFPLTVTSAQKNPTAFYLCATNPGQPTGELFFGEGSRLTVL.

The sample holds a few counts of this clone. The chain employs TRBV5-1 and TRBJ2-3; weak D call: TRBD2 (6 bases). There are 14 residues in the CDR3. CDR1 is SGHRS and CDR2 is YFSETQ in the germline V gene. The CDR3, as DNA: TGCGCTAGCGGAGAGCAGGGTAGCACAGATACGCAGTATTTT. It yields the protein CASGEQGSTDTQYF.

The V call is TRBV27, the J call TRBJ2-1; 9 bases fit TRBD1. Germline V gives CDR1 MNHEY, CDR2 SMNVEV (reference sequence). The CDR3 covers 14 residues. Trimming at V came to 4 bases and at J to 10 bases, leaving 8 bases not matched to a gene. Here the CDR3 DNA reads TGTGCCAGCAGTTACGGACAGGGGAGGCGGGAGCAGTTCTTC. Its protein product is CASSYGQGRREQFF.

The V and J genes are TRBV2 and TRBJ2-1; maybe TRBD1 (5 bases). There are 10 residues in the CDR3. V gave up 10 bases and J gave up 8 bases, with 9 bases separating them. Germline V CDR1 and CDR2: SNHLY, FYNNEI. The CDR3 region is CATQGDEQFF. DNA of the CDR3: TGTGCCACCCAAGGGGATGAGCAGTTCTTC.

The J gene is TRBJ2-7, the V gene TRBV9; possible D gene TRBD2, 5 bases. The CDR3 extends over 15 amino acids. V was cut by 2 bases and J by 0 bases, with 12 bases left in between. In germline, CDR1 is SGDLS, CDR2 YYNGEE. CDR3 region: CASSVGNTPSYEQYF. CDR3 sequence (DNA): TGTGCCAGCAGCGTCGGGAATACCCCCTCCTACGAGCAGTACTTC.

This clone was seen a few times. The J gene is TRBJ2-3, the V gene TRBV25-1; D is perhaps TRBD1 (5 bases). Trimming left V 4 bases short and J 1 base short, with 9 bases between. This CDR3 is 14 amino acids long. Per germline, CDR1 MGHDK and CDR2 SYGVNS. The CDR3 reads CASSVTGGTDTQYF. The CDR3 nucleotides read TGTGCCAGCAGTGTTACAGGAGGCACAGATACGCAGTATTTT.

In this sample, this clone turned up a few times. The V gene is TRBV30, the J gene TRBJ1-1; D uncertain. Looked up from germline, CDR1 is GTSNPN and CDR2 is SVGIG (reference sequence). V lost 4 bases and J 1 base, leaving 7 bases between the germline ends. The CDR3 is 12 amino acids. The CDR3 nucleotides read TGTGCCTGGAACGACTGGAACACTGAAGCTTTCTTT. Protein product: CAWNDWNTEAFF. Full variable domain (outside the CDR3, taken from reference TRBV30 and TRBJ1-1): SQTIHQWPATLVQPVGSPLSLECTVEGTSNPNLYWYRQAAGRGLQLLFYSVGIGQISSEVPQNLSASRPQDRQFILSSKKLLLSDSGFYLCAWNDWNTEAFFGQGTRLTVV.

This clone appeared a few times. The identical CDR3 is also encoded by other nucleotide sequences in the sample. The chain employs TRBV5-1 and TRBJ2-5; a weak D match, TRBD1 (5 bases). V was pared by 4 bases and J by 1 base, with 8 bases between. CDR1 SGHRS and CDR2 YFSETQ come from the germline V gene. The CDR3 totals 13 residues. The CDR3 here is CASSPDSQETQYF. CDR3 coding DNA: TGCGCCAGCAGCCCTGACAGCCAAGAGACCCAGTACTTC.